What follows describes a single TCR beta chain. Its target is not known. This specimen belongs to a study of shared clonotypes between healthy human individuals. Every one of the donors was a Caucasian adult that lived in Nashville, Tennessee. General study results and limits: Non-shared clonotypes had lower generation probabilities than clonotypes shared by all four sorted-subset donors. Larger estimated richness was generally recorded for naive subsets relative to memory subsets.

TCRdb's table, derived via immunoSEQ multiplex PCR, lists solely in-frame clones and lacks some. Of more than 900,000 clones in the sample, around 78% were seen once. The specimen was memory CD4+ T cells from PBMCs. Subset reported: CD45RA-negative fraction. The clonotype was recovered from a young man in good health. Some clones in this sample may be carry-over from other donors' samples.

This chain's CDR3 is CASSSGGFSRQETQYF. CDR3 sequence (DNA): TGTGCCAGCAGCTCGGGGGGTTTTTCAAGACAAGAGACCCAGTACTTC. J is TRBJ2-5 and V is TRBV5-6; 7 positions agree with TRBD2. CDR3 length: 16 amino acids. V gave up 3 bases and J gave up 2 bases; unmatched junction bases: 10. The germline V gene encodes CDR1 SGHDT and CDR2 YYEEEE.